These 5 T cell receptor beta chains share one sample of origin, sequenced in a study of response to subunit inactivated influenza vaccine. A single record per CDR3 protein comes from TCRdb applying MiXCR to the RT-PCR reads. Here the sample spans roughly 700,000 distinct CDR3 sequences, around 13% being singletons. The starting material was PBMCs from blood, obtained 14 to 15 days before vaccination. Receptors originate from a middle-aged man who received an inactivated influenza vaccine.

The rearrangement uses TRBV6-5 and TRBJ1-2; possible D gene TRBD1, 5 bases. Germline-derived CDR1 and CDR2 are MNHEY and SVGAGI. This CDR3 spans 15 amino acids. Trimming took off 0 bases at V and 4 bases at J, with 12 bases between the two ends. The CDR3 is CASSYSPGLGYGYTF. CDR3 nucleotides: TGTGCCAGCAGTTACTCGCCAGGGTTAGGCTATGGCTACACCTTC.

CDR3 sequence (DNA): TGTGCCACCAGTGACCGGGACAGGAGAAACACCGGGGAGCTGTTTTTT. Its protein product is CATSDRDRRNTGELFF. The gene calls are TRBV24-1 and TRBJ2-2, with TRBD1 matching 8 bases. Germline lookup yields CDR1 KGHDR and CDR2 SFDVKD. This CDR3 comprises 16 residues. The V gene end was trimmed by 4 bases and the J gene end by 2 bases; junction bases not matched to a gene: 5.

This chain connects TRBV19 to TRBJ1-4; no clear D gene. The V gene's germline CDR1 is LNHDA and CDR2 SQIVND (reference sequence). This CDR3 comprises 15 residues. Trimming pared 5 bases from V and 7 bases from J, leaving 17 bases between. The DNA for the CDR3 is TGTGCCAGTAGTGATCGGGCCGGGGAGGGTGAAAAACTGTTTTTT. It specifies CASSDRAGEGEKLFF.

The CDR3 is CATSTKSYNEQFF. The CDR3 DNA reads TGTGCCACCAGCACAAAATCCTACAATGAGCAGTTCTTC. This chain links TRBV15 with TRBJ2-1; D remains ambiguous. The CDR3 contains 13 residues. CDR1 is LNHNV and CDR2 is YYDKDF in the germline V gene (reference sequence). The V and J ends lost 4 bases and 1 base respectively, with 5 bases between them.

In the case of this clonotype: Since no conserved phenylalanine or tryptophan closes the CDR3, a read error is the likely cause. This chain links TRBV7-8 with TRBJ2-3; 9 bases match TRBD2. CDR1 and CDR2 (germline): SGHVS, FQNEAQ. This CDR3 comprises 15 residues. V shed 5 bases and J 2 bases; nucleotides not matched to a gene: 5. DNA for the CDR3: TGTGCCAGCAGCCCTAAGCGGGAGGTCACAGATACGCAGTATCTT. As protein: CASSPKREVTDTQYL.